This record concerns one T cell receptor (beta chain) sequence. This specimen comes from a study of blood T cell repertoires in COVID-19. Study at large: The United States, Italy and Spain supplied acute and convalescent COVID-19 samples.

Germline CDR1 is SGDLS and CDR2 is YYNGEE. The CDR3 runs 14 residues. With V trimmed by 0 bases and J by 3 bases, 2 bases remained unmatched. In the original workflow: Amplification from reference gene primers served as the basis for estimated nucleated cell counts. TCRdb's copy holds only in-frame clones and misses some; the assay was immunoSEQ multiplex PCR. The D gene and trimming were derived from the DNA, and the V and J assignments and clone size from that table. The sample has fewer than 25,000 clones, under 95% seen once. The V and J genes are TRBV9 and TRBJ2-5; 7 bases are shared with TRBD2. Sequencing was carried out using peripheral blood. The source of this sequence is a human donor in a cohort sampled during active COVID-19. CDR3 coding DNA: TGTGCCAGCAGCGTAGGACTAGCCAAAGAGACCCAGTACTTC. Translated, it gives CASSVGLAKETQYF.